The sequence of this TCR beta chain was determined in a study of CD8 T cells in ankylosing spondylitis (dated by TCRdb to about 2017). Context from the whole study: T cell receptor beta repertoires were profiled in healthy donors and ankylosing spondylitis patients so that disease-linked TCR variants could be found. The full study cohort comprised roughly 24 ankylosing spondylitis patients and roughly 110 healthy donors. Samples of peripheral blood were taken, and for ankylosing spondylitis patients, synovial fluid was collected as well. Overall study outcomes, separate from this receptor: The disease-linked clones had a CD8+ phenotype and were found at relatively low frequencies in peripheral blood. The disease-linked clones were reported to be significantly enriched in matched synovial fluid samples from ankylosing spondylitis patients. Some TCR beta motif variants had previously been reported in synovial fluid and blood of reactive arthritis patients, which suggested common disease-initiation mechanisms. A TCR beta motif made up of several highly homologous amino acid variants appeared to be characteristic of blood from ankylosing spondylitis patients.

The germline V end is reduced by 6 bases and the J end by 3 bases; junction bases left unmatched: 2. For CDR1 and CDR2, the germline V gene lists SNHLY and FYNNEI. The CDR3 numbers 14 residues from cysteine through phenylalanine. Just the 42-base CDR3 DNA is kept, in frame starting at base 1. The listed sequencing device is Illumina HiSeq 2500. TCR beta libraries were prepared by quantitative 5'-RACE with molecular barcodes. The original methods were these. A new computational method, built on a probabilistic model of VDJ rearrangement, was used to identify disease-linked TCR variants. TCRdb passed the public sequencing reads through fastp at Q25 and MiXCR, retaining productive beta sequences. All rows with the same CDR3 protein become a single entry with the most common DNA and genes. TCRdb's processing, not the study's, gives the V and J calls here. The table for this sample lists roughly 700,000 distinct CDR3 sequences; around 20% of them were counted only once. The top ten hold 19% of the sample.

This clonotype has at least ten counts. Its binding antigen is unknown. The sample holds no much larger clone one base away, and base qualities are not on file. The sequence links TRBV2 to TRBJ2-2; 9 bases in between match TRBD1. The sequence came from a male donor with ankylosing spondylitis. Sequencing used blood, either unsorted or a sorted T cell fraction (not recorded which). The CDR3 here reads CASRGQGYTGELFF. The bases read TGTGCCAGCAGGGGACAGGGATACACCGGGGAGCTGTTTTTT.